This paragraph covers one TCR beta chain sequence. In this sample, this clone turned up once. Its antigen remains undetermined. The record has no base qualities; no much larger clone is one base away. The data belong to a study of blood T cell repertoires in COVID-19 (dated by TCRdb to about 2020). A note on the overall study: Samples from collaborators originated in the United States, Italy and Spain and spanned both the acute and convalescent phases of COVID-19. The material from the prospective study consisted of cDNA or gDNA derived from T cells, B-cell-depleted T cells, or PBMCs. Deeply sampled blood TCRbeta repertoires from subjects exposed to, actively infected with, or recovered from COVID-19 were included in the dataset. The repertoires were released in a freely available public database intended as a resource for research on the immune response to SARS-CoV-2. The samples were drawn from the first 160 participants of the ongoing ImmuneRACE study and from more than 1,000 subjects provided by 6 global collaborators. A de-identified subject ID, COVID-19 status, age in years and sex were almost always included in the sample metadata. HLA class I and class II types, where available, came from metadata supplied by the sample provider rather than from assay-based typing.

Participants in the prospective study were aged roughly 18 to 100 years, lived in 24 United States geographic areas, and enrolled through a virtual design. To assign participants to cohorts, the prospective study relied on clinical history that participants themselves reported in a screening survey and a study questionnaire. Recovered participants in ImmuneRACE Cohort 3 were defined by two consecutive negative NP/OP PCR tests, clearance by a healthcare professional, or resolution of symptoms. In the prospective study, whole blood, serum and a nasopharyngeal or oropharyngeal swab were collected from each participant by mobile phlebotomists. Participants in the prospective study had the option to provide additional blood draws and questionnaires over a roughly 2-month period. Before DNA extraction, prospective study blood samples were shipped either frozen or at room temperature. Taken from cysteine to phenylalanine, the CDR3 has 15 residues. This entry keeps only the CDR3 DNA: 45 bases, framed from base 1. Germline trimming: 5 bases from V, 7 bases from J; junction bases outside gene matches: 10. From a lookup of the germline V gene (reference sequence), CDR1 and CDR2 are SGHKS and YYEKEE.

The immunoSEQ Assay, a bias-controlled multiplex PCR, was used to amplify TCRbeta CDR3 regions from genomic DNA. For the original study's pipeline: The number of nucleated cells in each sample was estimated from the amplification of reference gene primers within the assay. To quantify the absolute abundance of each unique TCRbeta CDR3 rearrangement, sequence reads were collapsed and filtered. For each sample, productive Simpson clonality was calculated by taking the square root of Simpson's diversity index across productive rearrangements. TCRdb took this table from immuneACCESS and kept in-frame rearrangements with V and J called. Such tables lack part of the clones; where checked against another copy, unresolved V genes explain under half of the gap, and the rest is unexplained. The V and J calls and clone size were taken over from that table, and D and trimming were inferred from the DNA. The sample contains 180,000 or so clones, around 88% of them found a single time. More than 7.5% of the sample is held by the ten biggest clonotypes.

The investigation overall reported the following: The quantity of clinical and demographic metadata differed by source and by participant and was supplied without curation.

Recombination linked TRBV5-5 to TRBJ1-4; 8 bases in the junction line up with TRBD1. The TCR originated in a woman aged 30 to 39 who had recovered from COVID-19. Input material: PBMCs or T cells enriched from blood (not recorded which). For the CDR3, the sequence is CASSTPGGQGEKLFF. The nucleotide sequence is TGTGCCAGCAGTACTCCAGGGGGCCAAGGTGAAAAACTGTTTTTT. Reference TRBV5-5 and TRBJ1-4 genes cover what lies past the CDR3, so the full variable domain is DAGVTQSPTHLIKTRGQQVTLRCSPISGHKSVSWYQQVLGQGPQFIFQYYEKEERGRGNFPDRFSARQFPNYSSELNVNALLLGDSALYLCASSTPGGQGEKLFFGSGTQLSVL.